These 6 T cell receptor beta chains were all obtained from the same sample, sequenced in a study of cytomegalovirus exposure and HLA in healthy donors. PCR involved 60 Vbeta and 13 Jbeta primers. Here immunoSEQ multiplex PCR was the method, and the copy in TCRdb shows in-frame clones only, minus some. The data show about 130,000 clones, roughly 71% seen once. Sequenced sample: PBMCs. These receptors were taken from a woman aged 45-59 years in good health and CMV-seropositive.

This clone occurred many times. This chain joins TRBV13 and TRBJ2-5; 7 bases fit TRBD1. Trimming cost V 5 bases and J 6 bases; bases outside gene matches: 9. The CDR3 is 14 residues long. CDR1 PRHDT and CDR2 FYEKMQ come from the germline V gene (reference sequence). The CDR3 region is CASSQETGSKTQYF. Written as DNA, the CDR3 is TGTGCCAGCAGCCAGGAGACAGGGTCAAAGACCCAGTACTTC.

The genes are TRBV9 and TRBJ2-7; 8 bases are shared with TRBD2. Trimming at V came to 0 bases and at J to 6 bases, leaving 5 bases not matched to a gene. Germline CDR1 is SGDLS and CDR2 is YYNGEE. The CDR3 consists of 14 residues. In DNA, the CDR3 is TGTGCCAGCAGCGTAGGAGCGGGGGCTAGCGAGCAGTACTTC. This translates into CASSVGAGASEQYF.

The chain joins TRBV9 to TRBJ2-5, with D possibly TRBD1 on 5 matching bases. Germline values: CDR1 SGDLS, CDR2 YYNGEE. The CDR3 length is 12 residues. V shed 0 bases and J shed 5 bases, with 5 bases lying between them. This chain's CDR3 is CASSVEGETQYF. CDR3 bases: TGTGCCAGCAGCGTAGAGGGGGAGACCCAGTACTTC.

This clone has a handful of counts. This sequence joins TRBV6-5 and TRBJ1-5; the D is unclear. Germline CDR1 MNHEY, CDR2 SVGAGI. This CDR3 is built from 13 residues. V was clipped by 6 bases and J by 5 bases, with 11 bases between them. DNA of the CDR3: TGTGCCAGCAGGGGCTACCAAGATCAGCCCCAGCATTTT. Its protein product is CASRGYQDQPQHF.

Only one count was recorded for this clone. This chain links TRBV28 with TRBJ1-1, with D perhaps matching TRBD1 (5 bases). Germline lookup yields CDR1 MDHEN and CDR2 SYDVKM. CDR3 length: 12 amino acids. V was cut by 2 bases and J by 9 bases, with 10 bases left in between. CDR3 sequence: CASSLIRAQAFF. The CDR3 coding sequence is TGTGCCAGCAGTTTAATCAGGGCCCAAGCTTTCTTT. Together with reference TRBV28 and TRBJ1-1, the CDR3 gives the full variable domain: DVKVTQSSRYLVKRTGEKVFLECVQDMDHENMFWYRQDPGLGLRLIYFSYDVKMKEKGDIPEGYSVSREKKERFSLILESASTNQTSMYLCASSLIRAQAFFGQGTRLTVV.

The chain couples TRBV11-2 to TRBJ2-5, with D possibly being TRBD1 (6 bases). The CDR3 runs to 15 residues. V was pared by 2 bases and J by 5 bases, with 15 bases between. Germline V gene lookup returns CDR1 SGHAT and CDR2 FQNNGV. The CDR3 region is CASSLRQGFRETQYF. The CDR3, as DNA: TGTGCCAGCAGCTTAAGGCAGGGGTTTCGGGAGACCCAGTACTTC. Full variable domain (outside the CDR3, taken from reference TRBV11-2 and TRBJ2-5): EAGVAQSPRYKIIEKRQSVAFWCNPISGHATLYWYQQILGQGPKLLIQFQNNGVVDDSQLPKDRFSAERLKGVDSTLKIQPAKLEDSAVYLCASSLRQGFRETQYFGPGTRLLVL.